Listed below are T cell receptor beta chains from one sample, sequenced in a study of T cell responses to AZD1222 COVID-19 vaccine. Method: immunoSEQ multiplex PCR; TCRdb's copy keeps in-frame clones and lacks some. The sample lists 90,000 to 110,000 clones; 87% were seen once. The sequencing here drew on peripheral blood, taken on day 0 of AZD1222 vaccination. Receptor source: an adult in good health. Both conserved end residues are part of each CDR3. Each record gives: J gene, D gene, V gene, clone size, CDR3 protein, CDR3 DNA. A D gene is named only where the DNA matches it firmly. Size values are once, few and many counts, or a class for expanded clones, and some rows have none.

TRBJ1-1	NA	TRBV5-1	NA	CASRRAGSNTEAFF	TGCGCCAGCAGGCGTGCAGGGTCCAACACTGAAGCTTTCTTT
TRBJ2-3	TRBD2	TRBV5-1	NA	CASTTSGGATQYF	TGCGCCAGCACGACTAGCGGGGGGGCAACGCAGTATTTT
TRBJ1-4	NA	TRBV2	NA	CASSRSTNEKLFF	TGTGCCAGCAGCAGATCAACTAATGAAAAACTGTTTTTT
TRBJ2-2	NA	TRBV19	NA	CASSTGENTGELFF	TGTGCCAGTAGTACCGGGGAGAACACCGGGGAGCTGTTTTTT
TRBJ1-2	TRBD1	TRBV27	NA	CASRPGGQGRIYGYTF	TGTGCCAGCCGTCCGGGCGGACAGGGTAGGATCTATGGCTACACCTTC
TRBJ1-2	TRBD1	TRBV4-1	NA	CASSQANLADRENYGYTF	TGCGCCAGCAGCCAAGCTAACCTAGCGGACAGGGAGAACTATGGCTACACCTTC
TRBJ1-2	NA	TRBV30	NA	CAWMSPRGYTF	TGTGCCTGGATGTCCCCGAGGGGGTACACCTTC
TRBJ1-1	NA	TRBV4-3	NA	CASSQVADNTEAFF	TGCGCCAGCAGCCAAGTAGCTGATAACACTGAAGCTTTCTTT
TRBJ2-7	NA	TRBV7-2	NA	CASSLARFSYEQYF	TGTGCCAGCAGCTTAGCCCGGTTCTCCTACGAGCAGTACTTC
TRBJ1-2	NA	TRBV12-5	NA	CASGSAGEGGYTF	TGTGCTAGTGGTTCAGCGGGGGAGGGTGGCTACACCTTC
TRBJ2-7	NA	TRBV10-2	NA	CASSGGRTHYDGQYF	TGCGCCAGCAGTGGGGGGCGGACTCACTACGACGGGCAGTACTTC
TRBJ1-1	TRBD1	TRBV6-5	NA	CASKRTGTNTEAFF	TGTGCCAGCAAGCGGACAGGGACGAACACTGAAGCTTTCTTT
TRBJ1-1	TRBD1	TRBV6-2/TRBV6-3	NA	CASSSAGQGKTEAFF	TGTGCCAGCAGTTCCGCCGGACAGGGGAAGACTGAAGCTTTCTTT
TRBJ1-2	TRBD1	TRBV6-1	NA	CASSEQGGDGYTF	TGTGCCAGCAGTGAACAAGGGGGCGATGGCTACACCTTC
TRBJ1-2	NA	TRBV28	NA	CASSPSFGGGSNYGYTF	TGTGCCAGCAGTCCATCCTTTGGGGGAGGGTCTAACTATGGCTACACCTTC
TRBJ1-3	NA	TRBV7-9	NA	CASCRGFGNTIYF	TGTGCAAGTTGTAGGGGGTTCGGAAACACCATATATTTT
TRBJ1-1	NA	TRBV2	NA	CASSDGGAQYTEAFF	TGTGCCAGCAGTGATGGGGGGGCGCAGTACACTGAAGCTTTCTTT
TRBJ1-1	TRBD1	TRBV4-2	NA	CASSPAAGQVYAEAFF	TGTGCCAGCAGCCCCGCTGCGGGACAGGTATACGCTGAAGCTTTCTTT
TRBJ1-1	TRBD1	TRBV12-3/TRBV12-4	NA	CASSPGQGSWAFF	TGTGCCAGCAGCCCGGGACAGGGGAGTTGGGCTTTCTTT
TRBJ1-2	TRBD1	TRBV28	NA	CASSQPGTGKYGYTF	TGTGCCAGCAGCCAACCCGGGACAGGGAAATATGGCTACACCTTC
TRBJ1-1	NA	TRBV28	NA	CASSLYRRSRGAEAFF	TGTGCCAGCAGTTTATATCGCAGGAGCCGGGGAGCTGAAGCTTTCTTT
TRBJ2-7	NA	TRBV6-1	NA	CASSENAYEQYF	TGTGCCAGCAGTGAAAATGCCTACGAGCAGTACTTC
TRBJ1-2	NA	TRBV21-1	NA	CASSKARGTYGYTF	TGTGCCAGCAGCAAAGCCCGAGGGACTTACGGCTACACCTTC
TRBJ2-7	NA	TRBV7-2	NA	CASSLFGSYEQYF	TGTGCCAGCAGCTTATTTGGCAGCTACGAGCAGTACTTC
TRBJ2-7	NA	TRBV7-9	NA	CASRNRVGDEQYF	TGTGCCAGCCGGAACAGGGTGGGCGACGAGCAGTACTTC
TRBJ2-7	TRBD1	TRBV4-2	NA	CASSQGRQGYEQYF	TGTGCCAGCAGCCAAGGGAGACAGGGCTACGAGCAGTACTTC
TRBJ2-7	TRBD2	TRBV6-2/TRBV6-3	NA	CASSYPTAGEIHEQYF	TGTGCCAGCAGTTACCCCACGGCGGGAGAGATCCACGAGCAGTACTTC
TRBJ2-7	NA	TRBV12-2	few	CASRSGEGAYEQYF	TGTGCAAGTCGCTCAGGAGAGGGGGCCTACGAGCAGTACTTC
TRBJ1-5	TRBD1	TRBV18	NA	CASRGTVTQPQHF	TGTGCCAGCCGTGGGACAGTCACGCAGCCCCAGCATTTT
TRBJ2-3	NA	TRBV27	NA	CASSPGGGTDTQYF	TGTGCCAGCAGCCCAGGGGGGGGAACAGATACGCAGTATTTT
TRBJ1-5	TRBD1	TRBV27	NA	CASSTTGGSNQPQHF	TGTGCCAGCAGTACGACAGGGGGGAGCAATCAGCCCCAGCATTTT
TRBJ1-5	NA	TRBV3-1/TRBV3-2	NA	CASSQECGPRGENQPQHF	TGTGCCAGCAGCCAAGAGTGCGGACCGAGGGGGGAGAATCAGCCCCAGCATTTT
TRBJ1-5	NA	TRBV5-1	NA	CASSLIGNQPQHF	TGCGCCAGCAGCTTGATAGGCAATCAGCCCCAGCATTTT
TRBJ1-1	NA	TRBV29-1	NA	CSVETPSTGEAFF	TGCAGCGTTGAGACCCCGAGCACAGGTGAAGCTTTCTTT
TRBJ2-7	NA	TRBV7-2	NA	CASSRARGSYEQYF	TGTGCCAGCAGCCGTGCACGGGGCTCCTACGAGCAGTACTTC
TRBJ2-3	TRBD2	TRBV27	NA	CASSLSSGSVWTDTQYF	TGTGCCAGCAGTTTATCGAGCGGGAGTGTGTGGACAGATACGCAGTATTTT
TRBJ1-2	NA	TRBV4-1	NA	CASSPHFQGVYGYTF	TGCGCCAGCAGCCCCCACTTTCAAGGCGTCTATGGCTACACCTTC
TRBJ1-1	NA	TRBV12-3/TRBV12-4	NA	CASSLSLNTEAFF	TGTGCCAGCAGTTTGAGTCTGAACACTGAAGCTTTCTTT
TRBJ2-6	TRBD1	TRBV5-4	NA	CASSLARQGSGANVLTF	TGTGCCAGCAGCTTGGCCCGACAGGGCTCTGGGGCCAACGTCCTGACTTTC
TRBJ2-3	NA	TRBV10-1	NA	CASSELLTDTQYF	TGCGCCAGCAGTGAGTTGTTGACAGATACGCAGTATTTT
TRBJ2-1	NA	TRBV6-2/TRBV6-3	few	CASSYAGGRYNEQFF	TGTGCCAGCAGTTACGCCGGAGGGCGCTACAATGAGCAGTTCTTC
TRBJ1-2	TRBD1	TRBV6-5	NA	CASRTGSHGYTF	TGTGCCAGCCGGACAGGGAGTCATGGCTACACCTTC
TRBJ1-3	NA	TRBV2	NA	CASSGAVTGNTIYF	TGTGCCAGCAGTGGTGCGGTTACTGGAAACACCATATATTTT
TRBJ1-3	NA	TRBV28	NA	CASSSGSNRGNTIYF	TGTGCCAGCAGTTCAGGCAGTAATAGAGGAAACACCATATATTTT
TRBJ1-1	NA	TRBV6-5	NA	CASSDSTPLDTEAFF	TGTGCCAGCAGCGACAGTACCCCCCTCGACACTGAAGCTTTCTTT
TRBJ2-1	TRBD2	TRBV7-3	NA	CASSLRAGSGGARYNEQFF	TGTGCCAGCAGCTTAAGGGCCGGTAGCGGGGGCGCAAGATACAATGAGCAGTTCTTC
TRBJ2-1	NA	TRBV28	NA	CASSLEQIYNEQFF	TGTGCCAGCAGTTTAGAACAGATCTACAATGAGCAGTTCTTC
TRBJ1-5	TRBD1	TRBV19	once	CASSTGTGVNQPQHF	TGTGCCAGTAGTACCGGGACAGGGGTCAATCAGCCCCAGCATTTT
TRBJ1-3	NA	TRBV7-6	NA	CASSLEGMGNTIYF	TGTGCCAGCAGCTTAGAGGGCATGGGAAACACCATATATTTT
TRBJ2-6	TRBD1	TRBV6-2/TRBV6-3	NA	CASSPSARDRVTGANVLTF	TGTGCCAGCAGCCCATCTGCCCGGGACAGGGTCACCGGGGCCAACGTCCTGACTTTC
TRBJ2-2	TRBD2	TRBV6-1	NA	CASSEWGGGRDTGELFF	TGTGCCAGCAGTGAATGGGGCGGAGGGAGGGACACCGGGGAGCTGTTTTTT
TRBJ1-2	TRBD1	TRBV28	NA	CASSPIGQEDGYTF	TGTGCCAGCAGTCCCATCGGACAGGAGGATGGCTACACCTTC